Listed below are T cell receptor beta chains from one sample, sequenced in a study of OX40 agonist ivuxolimab in advanced cancers. The protocol was immunoSEQ multiplex PCR, while the TCRdb copy is restricted to in-frame clones and leaves out a portion. The repertoire holds about 83,000 clones, with approximately 84% as singletons. This specimen was CD4+ or CD8+ T cells sorted from blood, taken in a trial of the OX40 agonist ivuxolimab. These receptors all come from an adult with an advanced solid tumor such as melanoma, head and neck, liver or kidney cancer. The conserved cysteine and the conserved F or W are not part of the CDR3 here. The order of the fields is V gene, CDR3 protein.

v_call: TRBV2; cdr3_aa: ASSRRSQGVRQETQY
v_call: TRBV5-6; cdr3_aa: ASSLVANYEQY
v_call: TRBV19; cdr3_aa: ASRSGLQKGNTEAF
v_call: TRBV9; cdr3_aa: ASSPRDRNTGELF
v_call: TRBV30; cdr3_aa: AWKATSSTQAF
v_call: TRBV4-2; cdr3_aa: ASSQRLYQPQH
v_call: TRBV5-5; cdr3_aa: ASSFLNPTANYGYT
v_call: TRBV6-5; cdr3_aa: ASSYGPSGVGKTQY
v_call: TRBV7-9; cdr3_aa: ASSLAAGYNRDEQF
v_call: TRBV5-1; cdr3_aa: ASSAPSGTSTDTQY
v_call: TRBV11-3; cdr3_aa: ASSRQDTQY
v_call: TRBV19; cdr3_aa: ASSTSSGQGHTEAF
v_call: TRBV5-8; cdr3_aa: ASSLVANYEQY
v_call: TRBV2; cdr3_aa: ASSENPHTQY
v_call: TRBV5-1; cdr3_aa: ASSLPGETEAF
v_call: TRBV6-5; cdr3_aa: ASRRGFSSEKLF
v_call: TRBV5-1; cdr3_aa: ASSWGQPNTEAF
v_call: TRBV7-9; cdr3_aa: ASSQQTPQSIQY
v_call: TRBV11-3; cdr3_aa: ASSLTGNTEAF
v_call: TRBV7-9; cdr3_aa: ASSLNRGDGYT
v_call: TRBV5-1; cdr3_aa: ASSATGETQY
v_call: TRBV7-9; cdr3_aa: ASRGDRRDNEQF
v_call: TRBV7-9; cdr3_aa: ASSLAWAGLTNEKLF
v_call: TRBV9; cdr3_aa: ASSVVGANSPLH
v_call: TRBV7-2; cdr3_aa: ASSPLAGGGADTQY
v_call: TRBV21-1; cdr3_aa: ASSVGTSGRSYNEQF
v_call: TRBV9; cdr3_aa: ASSPEGGRLYEQY
v_call: TRBV4-2; cdr3_aa: ASSHGGGTSGRASYEQY
v_call: TRBV25-1; cdr3_aa: ASSEKDSHQPQH
v_call: TRBV5-1; cdr3_aa: ASSLGRENIQY
v_call: TRBV19; cdr3_aa: ASSTSEGELF
v_call: TRBV7-2; cdr3_aa: ASSLSYEQY
v_call: TRBV10-3; cdr3_aa: AIRNRAIYEQY
v_call: TRBV6-6; cdr3_aa: ASSQEQDTQY
v_call: TRBV7-2; cdr3_aa: ASSRIGEKLF
v_call: TRBV4-3; cdr3_aa: ASSLLAGVGTGELF
v_call: TRBV27; cdr3_aa: ASRRTGGTYEQY
v_call: TRBV5-8; cdr3_aa: ASSPGVSTGNTIY
v_call: TRBV29-1; cdr3_aa: SVSRTGAGNEQF
v_call: TRBV18; cdr3_aa: ASSPSQRVTGELF
v_call: TRBV19; cdr3_aa: ASSRGQGEGGSPLH
v_call: TRBV5-1; cdr3_aa: ASSPEAGLNTGELF
v_call: TRBV9; cdr3_aa: ASSATGNTGELF
v_call: TRBV6-5; cdr3_aa: ASSYARGQNYGYT
v_call: TRBV7-9; cdr3_aa: ASSLRGQGAEGYT
v_call: TRBV29-1; cdr3_aa: SVGTAVTGELF
v_call: TRBV9; cdr3_aa: ASSMTPNSPLH
v_call: TRBV11-2; cdr3_aa: ASSLRPDGGVGYEQY
v_call: TRBV14; cdr3_aa: ASSLAGLNTEAF
v_call: TRBV5-1; cdr3_aa: ASSLVGSHNEQY
v_call: TRBV19; cdr3_aa: ASTDRGRHEQY
v_call: TRBV4-1; cdr3_aa: ASSRTGSGANVLT
v_call: TRBV4-2; cdr3_aa: ASSQEDRLNYGYT
v_call: TRBV7-2; cdr3_aa: ASSPRLAGDRSDTQY
v_call: TRBV7-9; cdr3_aa: AIGTSREGDTQY
v_call: TRBV6-6; cdr3_aa: ASSYSLLDEQY
v_call: TRBV30; cdr3_aa: AWSIGLAEETQY
v_call: TRBV7-8; cdr3_aa: ASRTGTNVLT
v_call: TRBV9; cdr3_aa: ASSVVDGDTQY
v_call: TRBV6-5; cdr3_aa: ASRTEFYSNQPQH